Listed here are 10 T cell receptor beta chains from one sample, sequenced in a study of PD-1 blockade in classical Hodgkin lymphoma. Profiling relied on immunoSEQ multiplex PCR, and the TCRdb table lists in-frame clones only, not all of them. Among roughly 56,000 clones, about 88% were seen once, and the ten largest hold around 5%. Each of the patients experienced relapse following autologous stem cell transplantation, and their brentuximab vedotin exposure differed. Material: peripheral blood mononuclear cells (PBMCs), obtained before the second cycle of nivolumab. The receptors come from a human donor with classical Hodgkin lymphoma.

CDR3 residues: CASSLSIQETQYF. The CDR3 coding sequence is TGTGCCAGCAGCTTATCAATTCAAGAGACCCAGTACTTC. This chain uses TRBV7-2 with TRBJ2-5; D is unclear. CDR1 and CDR2 from the germline V gene are SGHTA and FQGNSA. The V gene lost 2 bases and the J gene lost 2 bases, with 6 bases spanning the gap. The CDR3 runs 13 residues. The entire variable domain, with the rest obtained from reference TRBV7-2 and TRBJ2-5, is as follows: GAGVSQSPSNKVTEKGKDVELRCDPISGHTALYWYRQSLGQGLEFLIYFQGNSAPDKSGLPSDRFSAERTGGSVSTLTIQRTQQEDSAVYLCASSLSIQETQYFGPGTRLLVL.

The genes are TRBV5-8 and TRBJ2-3, with D perhaps matching TRBD1 or TRBD2 (5 bases each). With 7 bases removed from V and 3 bases from J, the gap between germline ends came to 15 bases. Germline lookup yields CDR1 SGHTS and CDR2 YDEGEE. The CDR3 has 14 residues. The CDR3 DNA follows: TGTGCCAGCGTCCGTTTGGGGGAAACAGATACGCAGTATTTT. Amino acid sequence: CASVRLGETDTQYF.

This rearrangement joins TRBV10-3 to TRBJ2-3; D might be TRBD2 (5 bases). The CDR3 contains 18 residues. The V end lost 4 bases, the J end lost 2 bases, and 22 bases lay between the germline ends. Germline V lookup: CDR1 ENHRY, CDR2 SYGVKD. The CDR3 nucleotides are TGTGCCATCAGTGCGTCGGTCGGCGGGTTCGACTACACAGATACGCAGTATTTT. This encodes CAISASVGGFDYTDTQYF.

The chain recombines TRBV28 with TRBJ1-4; a weak D match, TRBD1 (6 bases). The CDR3 is 15 residues long. Per the germline V gene, CDR1 is MDHEN and CDR2 is SYDVKM. V shed 5 bases and J shed 3 bases, with 13 bases lying between them. CDR3 sequence: CASSPGQMANEKLFF. The CDR3 DNA is TGTGCCAGCAGTCCCGGACAGATGGCTAATGAAAAACTGTTTTTT.

The V call is TRBV5-6, the J call TRBJ2-4, with TRBD1 as a possible D gene (6 bases). Germline CDR1 is SGHDT and CDR2 is YYEEEE. Trimming pared 2 bases from V and 4 bases from J, leaving 13 bases between. CDR3 length: 15 amino acids. This CDR3 is CASSFRGVGKNIQYF. The CDR3 coding sequence is TGTGCCAGCAGCTTCAGGGGAGTGGGAAAAAACATTCAGTACTTC.

This sequence joins TRBV5-1 and TRBJ1-1; the D is unclear. Germline CDR1 is SGHRS and CDR2 is YFSETQ. There are 14 residues in the CDR3. Trimming removed 1 base at V and 1 base at J, with 8 bases between. The CDR3 DNA reads TGCGCCAGCAGCTTGTTCACTGGGAACACTGAAGCTTTCTTT. The encoded protein is CASSLFTGNTEAFF. The variable domain in full, completed from reference TRBV5-1 and TRBJ1-1, reads KAGVTQTPRYLIKTRGQQVTLSCSPISGHRSVSWYQQTPGQGLQFLFEYFSETQRNKGNFPGRFSGRQFSNSRSEMNVSTLELGDSALYLCASSLFTGNTEAFFGQGTRLTVV.

The V and J genes are TRBV9 and TRBJ2-3; D is unresolved. V lost 0 bases, J lost 2 bases, and 13 bases lay in between. CDR1 is SGDLS, CDR2 YYNGEE, per germline. The CDR3 is 16 residues long. The DNA of the CDR3 is TGTGCCAGCAGCGTAGAAGGAAGGTGGATCACAGATACGCAGTATTTT. It codes for CASSVEGRWITDTQYF.

The chain joins TRBV2 to TRBJ1-1; TRBD1 matches at 7 bases. CDR3 length equals 16 residues. CDR1 SNHLY and CDR2 FYNNEI come from the germline V gene. V was pared by 2 bases and J by 4 bases, with 10 bases of the junction left unmatched. The CDR3 is CASSEKAGGSPTEAFF. The CDR3, as DNA: TGTGCCAGCAGTGAAAAGGCAGGGGGAAGTCCCACTGAAGCTTTCTTT.

J is TRBJ2-5 and V is TRBV23-1; 9 bases are a match to TRBD1. TRBV23-1 has ORF status, its function being uncertain. The length of the CDR3 is 20 residues. The J segment lost 2 bases and the V segment lost 0 bases, leaving 16 bases of the junction unmatched. CDR3 DNA sequence: TGCGCCAGCAGTCAATCCCGAACCCGGACAGGGGAGGTTGGACAAGAGACCCAGTACTTC. This translates into CASSQSRTRTGEVGQETQYF.

This sequence joins TRBV5-1 and TRBJ2-7, with 8 bases identical to TRBD1. Germline CDR1 is SGHRS and CDR2 is YFSETQ. The CDR3 runs to 14 residues. V trimming: 5 bases; J trimming: 2 bases; junction bases outside the gene matches: 6. The CDR3 nucleotides read TGCGCCAGCAGGGAAGGGACAGGACCCTACGAGCAGTACTTC. Translated: CASREGTGPYEQYF. The whole variable domain, remainder taken from reference TRBV5-1 and TRBJ2-7, is KAGVTQTPRYLIKTRGQQVTLSCSPISGHRSVSWYQQTPGQGLQFLFEYFSETQRNKGNFPGRFSGRQFSNSRSEMNVSTLELGDSALYLCASREGTGPYEQYFGPGTRLTVT.